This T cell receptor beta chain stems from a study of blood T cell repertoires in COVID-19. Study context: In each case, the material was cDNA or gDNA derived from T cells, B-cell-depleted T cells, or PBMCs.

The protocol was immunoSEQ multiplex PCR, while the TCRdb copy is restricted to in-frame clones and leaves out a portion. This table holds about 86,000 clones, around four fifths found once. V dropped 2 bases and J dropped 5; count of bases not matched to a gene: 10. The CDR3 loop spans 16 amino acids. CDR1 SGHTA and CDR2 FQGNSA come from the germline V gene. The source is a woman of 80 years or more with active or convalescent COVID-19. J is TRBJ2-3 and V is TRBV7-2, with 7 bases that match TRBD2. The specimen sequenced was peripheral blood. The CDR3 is CASSLWGGGGGDTQYF. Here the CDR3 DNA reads TGTGCCAGCAGCTTATGGGGCGGGGGAGGCGGAGATACGCAGTATTTT.